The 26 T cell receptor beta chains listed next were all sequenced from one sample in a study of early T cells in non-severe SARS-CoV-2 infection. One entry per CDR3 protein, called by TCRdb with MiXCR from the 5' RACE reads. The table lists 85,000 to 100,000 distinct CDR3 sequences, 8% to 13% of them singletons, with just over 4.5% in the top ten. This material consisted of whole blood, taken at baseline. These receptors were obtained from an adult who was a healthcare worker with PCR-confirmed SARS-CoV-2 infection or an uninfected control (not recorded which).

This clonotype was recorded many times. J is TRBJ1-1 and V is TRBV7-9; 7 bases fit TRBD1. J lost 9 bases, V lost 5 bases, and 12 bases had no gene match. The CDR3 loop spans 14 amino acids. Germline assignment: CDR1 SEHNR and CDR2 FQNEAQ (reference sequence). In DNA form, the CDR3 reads TGTGCCAGCAGCCAAACAGGGGCCGGGACGCAAGCTTTCTTT. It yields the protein CASSQTGAGTQAFF. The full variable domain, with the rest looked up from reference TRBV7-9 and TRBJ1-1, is DTGVSQNPRHKITKRGQNVTFRCDPISEHNRLYWYRQTLGQGPEFLTYFQNEAQLEKSRLLSDRFSAERPKGSFSTLEIQRTEQGDSAMYLCASSQTGAGTQAFFGQGTRLTVV.

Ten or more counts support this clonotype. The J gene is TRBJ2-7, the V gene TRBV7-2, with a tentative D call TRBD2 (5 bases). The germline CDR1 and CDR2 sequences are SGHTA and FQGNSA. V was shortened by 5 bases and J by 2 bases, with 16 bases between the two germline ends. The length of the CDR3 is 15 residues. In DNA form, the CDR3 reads TGTGCCAGCAGCGGCCCGGGGTCCCGGACCTACGAGCAGTACTTC. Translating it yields CASSGPGSRTYEQYF. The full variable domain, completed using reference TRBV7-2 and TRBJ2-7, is GAGVSQSPSNKVTEKGKDVELRCDPISGHTALYWYRQSLGQGLEFLIYFQGNSAPDKSGLPSDRFSAERTGGSVSTLTIQRTQQEDSAVYLCASSGPGSRTYEQYFGPGTRLTVT.

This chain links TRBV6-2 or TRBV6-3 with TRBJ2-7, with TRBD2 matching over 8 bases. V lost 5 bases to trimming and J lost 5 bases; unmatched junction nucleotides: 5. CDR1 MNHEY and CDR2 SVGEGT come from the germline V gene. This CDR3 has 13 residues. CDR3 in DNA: TGTGCCAGCAGTCGAGCGGGAGTGAACGAGCAGTACTTC. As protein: CASSRAGVNEQYF.

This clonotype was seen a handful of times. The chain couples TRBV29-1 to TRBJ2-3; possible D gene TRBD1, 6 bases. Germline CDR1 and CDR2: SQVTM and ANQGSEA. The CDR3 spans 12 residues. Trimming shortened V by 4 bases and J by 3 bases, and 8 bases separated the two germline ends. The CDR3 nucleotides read TGCAGCGTTGCACAGGGAACAGATACGCAGTATTTT. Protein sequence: CSVAQGTDTQYF.

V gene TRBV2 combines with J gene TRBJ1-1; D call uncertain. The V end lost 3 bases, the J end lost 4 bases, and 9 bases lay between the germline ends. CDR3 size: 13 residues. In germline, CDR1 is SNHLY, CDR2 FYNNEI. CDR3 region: CASSDGSPTEAFF. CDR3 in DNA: TGTGCCAGCAGTGATGGTAGCCCCACTGAAGCTTTCTTT.

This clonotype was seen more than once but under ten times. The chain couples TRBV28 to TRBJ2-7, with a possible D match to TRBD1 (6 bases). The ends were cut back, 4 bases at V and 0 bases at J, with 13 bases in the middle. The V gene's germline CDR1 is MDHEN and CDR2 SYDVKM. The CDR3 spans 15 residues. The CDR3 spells CASSSTQGPSYEQYF. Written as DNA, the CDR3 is TGTGCCAGCAGTTCTACACAGGGACCCTCCTACGAGCAGTACTTC. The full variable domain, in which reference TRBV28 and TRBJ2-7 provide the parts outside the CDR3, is DVKVTQSSRYLVKRTGEKVFLECVQDMDHENMFWYRQDPGLGLRLIYFSYDVKMKEKGDIPEGYSVSREKKERFSLILESASTNQTSMYLCASSSTQGPSYEQYFGPGTRLTVT.

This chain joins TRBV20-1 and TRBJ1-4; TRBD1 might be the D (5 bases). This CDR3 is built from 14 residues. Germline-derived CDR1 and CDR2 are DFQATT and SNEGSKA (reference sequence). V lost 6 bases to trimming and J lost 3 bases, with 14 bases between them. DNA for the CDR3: TGCAGTGCCCCGTACAGGAGTGCTAATGAAAAACTGTTTTTT. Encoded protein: CSAPYRSANEKLFF.

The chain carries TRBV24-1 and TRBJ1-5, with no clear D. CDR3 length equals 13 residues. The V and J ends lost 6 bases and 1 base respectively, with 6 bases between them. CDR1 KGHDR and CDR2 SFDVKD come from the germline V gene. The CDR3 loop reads CATSIDSNQPQHF. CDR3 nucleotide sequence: TGTGCCACCAGTATTGACAGCAATCAGCCCCAGCATTTT.

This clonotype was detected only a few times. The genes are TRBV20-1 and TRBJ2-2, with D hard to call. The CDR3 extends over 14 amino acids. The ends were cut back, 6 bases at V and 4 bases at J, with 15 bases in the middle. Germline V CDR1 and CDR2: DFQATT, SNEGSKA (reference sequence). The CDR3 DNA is TGCAGTGCCAGCCCCGGATTCTCCACCGGGGAGCTGTTTTTT. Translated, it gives CSASPGFSTGELFF.

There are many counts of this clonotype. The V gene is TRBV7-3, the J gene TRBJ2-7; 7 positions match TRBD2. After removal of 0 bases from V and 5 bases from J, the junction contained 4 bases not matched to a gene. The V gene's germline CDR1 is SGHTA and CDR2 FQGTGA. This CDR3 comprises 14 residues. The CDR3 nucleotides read TGTGCCAGCAGCTTAACAGGGAGGGGAGACGAGCAGTACTTC. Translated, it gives CASSLTGRGDEQYF.

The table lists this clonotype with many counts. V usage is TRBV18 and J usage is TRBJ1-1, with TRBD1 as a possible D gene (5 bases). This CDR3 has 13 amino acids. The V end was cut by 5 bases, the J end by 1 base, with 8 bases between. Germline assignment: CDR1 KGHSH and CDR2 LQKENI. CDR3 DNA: TGTGCCAGCTCAATAACAGGGAACACTGAAGCTTTCTTT. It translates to CASSITGNTEAFF.

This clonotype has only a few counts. In DNA form, the CDR3 reads TGCAGCGTGGAGGGACAGGGGGTTTACAATGAGCAGTTCTTC. It yields the protein CSVEGQGVYNEQFF. The chain employs TRBV29-1 and TRBJ2-1, with 11 positions matching TRBD1. The CDR3 length is 14 residues. Trimming took 6 bases from V and 4 from J; bases not matched to a gene: 5. The V gene's germline CDR1 is SQVTM and CDR2 ANQGSEA.

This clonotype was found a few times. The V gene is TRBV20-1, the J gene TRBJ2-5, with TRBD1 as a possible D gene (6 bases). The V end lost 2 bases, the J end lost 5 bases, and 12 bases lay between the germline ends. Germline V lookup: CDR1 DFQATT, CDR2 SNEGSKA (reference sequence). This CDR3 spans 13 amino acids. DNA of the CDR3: TGCAGTGCTAGATCGGACAGTATGGAGACCCAGTACTTC. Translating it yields CSARSDSMETQYF.

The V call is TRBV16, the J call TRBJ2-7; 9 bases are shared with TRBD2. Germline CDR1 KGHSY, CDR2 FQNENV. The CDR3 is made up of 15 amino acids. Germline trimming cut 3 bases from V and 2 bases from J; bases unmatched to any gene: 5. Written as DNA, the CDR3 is TGTGCCAGCAGCCATCGGGCTAGCGGGACCTACGAGCAGTACTTC. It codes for CASSHRASGTYEQYF.

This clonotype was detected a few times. CDR3 nucleotides: TGTGCTAGTGGTTCCGGACTAGTCAAAAACATTCAGTACTTC. Protein sequence: CASGSGLVKNIQYF. This chain links TRBV12-5 with TRBJ2-4; TRBD2 aligns across 7 bases. J gave up 3 bases and V 4 bases, and 3 bases lay outside the gene matches. CDR1 and CDR2 (germline): LGHNT, FRNRAP. The CDR3 extends over 14 amino acids.

CDR3 bases: TGTGCCAGCAGCCGGACAGGGTCTGGGGAAAAACTGTTTTTT. The encoded protein is CASSRTGSGEKLFF. This chain links TRBV7-9 with TRBJ1-4, with 8 bases aligning to TRBD1. From germline, CDR1 is SEHNR and CDR2 FQNEAQ (reference sequence). This CDR3 contains 14 residues. Trimming cost V 5 bases and J 8 bases; bases outside gene matches: 7. The variable domain in full, completed from reference TRBV7-9 and TRBJ1-4, reads DTGVSQNPRHKITKRGQNVTFRCDPISEHNRLYWYRQTLGQGPEFLTYFQNEAQLEKSRLLSDRFSAERPKGSFSTLEIQRTEQGDSAMYLCASSRTGSGEKLFFGSGTQLSVL.

Here the CDR3 DNA reads TGTGCCAGCAGCTTGGGGGCTGGAGGGGAAGCTTTCTTT. Protein sequence: CASSLGAGGEAFF. V gene TRBV5-4 combines with J gene TRBJ1-1; no firm D call. Looked up from germline, CDR1 is SGHNT and CDR2 is YYREEE (reference sequence). This CDR3 is 13 amino acids long. Trimming took off 0 bases at V and 8 bases at J, with 11 bases between the two ends.

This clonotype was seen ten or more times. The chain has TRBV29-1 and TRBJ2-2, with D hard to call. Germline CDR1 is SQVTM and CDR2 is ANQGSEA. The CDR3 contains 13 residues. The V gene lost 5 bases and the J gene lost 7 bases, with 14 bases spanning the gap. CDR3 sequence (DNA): TGCAGCGTTTACCAGGCGTTCAGCGGGGAGCTGTTTTTT. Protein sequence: CSVYQAFSGELFF.

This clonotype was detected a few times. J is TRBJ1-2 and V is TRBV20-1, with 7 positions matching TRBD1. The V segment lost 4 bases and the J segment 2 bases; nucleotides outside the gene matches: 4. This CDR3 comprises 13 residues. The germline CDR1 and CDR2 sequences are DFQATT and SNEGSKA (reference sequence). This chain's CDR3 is CSAILDRNYGYTF. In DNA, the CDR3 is TGCAGTGCTATTTTGGACAGGAACTATGGCTACACCTTC.

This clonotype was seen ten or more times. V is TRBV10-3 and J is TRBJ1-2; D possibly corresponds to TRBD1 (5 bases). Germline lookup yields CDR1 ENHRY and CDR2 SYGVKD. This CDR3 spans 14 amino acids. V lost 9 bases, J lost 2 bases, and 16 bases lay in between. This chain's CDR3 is CAITGTPRNYGYTF. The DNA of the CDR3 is TGTGCCATTACCGGGACCCCAAGGAACTATGGCTACACCTTC.

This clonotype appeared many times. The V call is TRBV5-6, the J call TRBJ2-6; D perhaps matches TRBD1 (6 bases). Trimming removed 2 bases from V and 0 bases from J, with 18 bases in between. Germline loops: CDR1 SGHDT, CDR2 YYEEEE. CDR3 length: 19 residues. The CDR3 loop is CASSFWGPPRISGANVLTF. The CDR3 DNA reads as TGTGCCAGCAGCTTCTGGGGGCCACCACGAATCTCTGGGGCCAACGTCCTGACTTTC.

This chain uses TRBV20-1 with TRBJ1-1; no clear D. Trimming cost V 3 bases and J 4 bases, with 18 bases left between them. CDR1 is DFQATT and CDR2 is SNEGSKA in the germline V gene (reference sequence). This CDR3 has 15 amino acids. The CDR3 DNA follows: TGCAGTGCTAGCCCGCTTCTGGAGTTGGTCACTGAAGCTTTCTTT. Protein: CSASPLLELVTEAFF.

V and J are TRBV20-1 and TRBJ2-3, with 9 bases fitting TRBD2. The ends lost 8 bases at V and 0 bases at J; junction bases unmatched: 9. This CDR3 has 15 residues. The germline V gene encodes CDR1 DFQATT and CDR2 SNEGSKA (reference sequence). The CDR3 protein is CSWVAGEFSTDTQYF. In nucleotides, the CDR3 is TGCAGTTGGGTAGCGGGAGAGTTTAGCACAGATACGCAGTATTTT.

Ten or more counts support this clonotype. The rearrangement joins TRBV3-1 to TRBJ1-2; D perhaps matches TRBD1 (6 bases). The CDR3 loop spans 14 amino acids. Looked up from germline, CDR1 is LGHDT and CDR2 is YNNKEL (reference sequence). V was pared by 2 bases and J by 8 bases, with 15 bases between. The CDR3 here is CASSQFTGSKGYTF. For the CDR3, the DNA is TGTGCCAGCAGCCAATTTACAGGGTCTAAAGGCTACACCTTC.

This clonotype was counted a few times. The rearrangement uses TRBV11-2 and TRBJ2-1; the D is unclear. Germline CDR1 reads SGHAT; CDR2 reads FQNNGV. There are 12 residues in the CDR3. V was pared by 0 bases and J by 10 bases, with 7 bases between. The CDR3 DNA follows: TGTGCCAGCAGCTTAGATCCGCGGGAGCAGTTCTTC. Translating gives CASSLDPREQFF.

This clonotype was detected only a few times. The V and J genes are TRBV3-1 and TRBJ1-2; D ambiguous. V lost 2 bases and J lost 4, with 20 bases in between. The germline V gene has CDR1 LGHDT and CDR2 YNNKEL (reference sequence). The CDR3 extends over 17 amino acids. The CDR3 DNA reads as TGTGCCAGCAGCCAAAACCTACACCGAACCGTTTCCTATGGCTACACCTTC. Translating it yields CASSQNLHRTVSYGYTF.